Listed below are T cell receptor beta chains from one sample, sequenced in a study of beta chain features in type 1 diabetes. This table comes from immunoSEQ multiplex PCR, and its TCRdb copy is limited to in-frame clones, with some not included. This sample carries under 800,000 clones, about a sixth of them seen once, and the ten largest clones take under 0.095%. Sequencing was carried out using naive CD4+ T cells from blood. The receptors derive from a man between 18 and 29 years old in good health. CDR3s include the opening cysteine and the closing phenylalanine or tryptophan. Fields, in order: V gene, clone size, D gene, CDR3 length, J gene, CDR3 DNA, CDR3 protein. A D gene is named only where the DNA matches it firmly. Rows may omit the clone size; those that give it use once, few, many or a size class.

V: TRBV27
size: few
D: TRBD2
length: 17
J: TRBJ2-7
DNA: TGTGCCAGCAGTCTTCCCGGAGGGACTAGCGGGACATACGAGCAGTACTTC
CDR3: CASSLPGGTSGTYEQYF

V: TRBV15
size: few
D: .
length: 14
J: TRBJ2-5
DNA: TGTGCCACCAGCAGAGATTACCGGGGGGAGACCCAGTACTTC
CDR3: CATSRDYRGETQYF

V: TRBV9
size: .
D: .
length: 17
J: TRBJ2-5
DNA: TGTGCCAGCAGCCAAAGAGGGGCTCCCCTGAGCCAAGAGACCCAGTACTTC
CDR3: CASSQRGAPLSQETQYF

V: TRBV19
size: few
D: .
length: 13
J: TRBJ1-1
DNA: TGTGCCAGTAGTACGTTACAGGGCCGTGAAGCTTTCTTT
CDR3: CASSTLQGREAFF

V: TRBV4-2
size: .
D: .
length: 15
J: TRBJ2-3
DNA: TGTGCCAGCAGCCGAGACGGGACTGACACAGATACGCAGTATTTT
CDR3: CASSRDGTDTDTQYF

V: TRBV6-5
size: .
D: TRBD1
length: 16
J: TRBJ1-1
DNA: TGTGCCAGCAGTTTCTATGCGACAGGGATACGCTCTGAAGCTTTCTTT
CDR3: CASSFYATGIRSEAFF

V: TRBV20-1
size: few
D: .
length: 9
J: TRBJ1-1
DNA: TGCAGTGCTAGTCATCAGGCGCCGTTT
CDR3: CSASHQAPF

V: TRBV18
size: .
D: .
length: 15
J: TRBJ1-1
DNA: TGTGCCAGCTCACCGATTCGACAGCTGAGCACTGAAGCTTTCTTT
CDR3: CASSPIRQLSTEAFF

V: TRBV7-2
size: .
D: TRBD1
length: 15
J: TRBJ1-1
DNA: TGTGCCAGCAGTTACTCCGGGACAGGGCGCACTGAAGCTTTCTTT
CDR3: CASSYSGTGRTEAFF

V: TRBV6-5
size: .
D: TRBD2
length: 14
J: TRBJ2-7
DNA: TGTGCCAGCAGTTGGACTAGCGGCTCCTACGAGCAGTACTTC
CDR3: CASSWTSGSYEQYF

V: TRBV6-1
size: .
D: TRBD1
length: 15
J: TRBJ2-7
DNA: TGTGCCAGCAGTGAACCCGGGACAGGGAACTACGAGCAGTACTTC
CDR3: CASSEPGTGNYEQYF

V: TRBV4-2
size: .
D: TRBD1
length: 14
J: TRBJ1-1
DNA: TGTGCCAGCAGCCCCGTGAGGGACAGCGTTGAAGCTTTCTTT
CDR3: CASSPVRDSVEAFF

V: TRBV30
size: few
D: .
length: 15
J: TRBJ1-6
DNA: TGTGCCTGGAGTGTACTCGGGATCTATAATTCACCCCTCCACTTT
CDR3: CAWSVLGIYNSPLHF

V: TRBV2
size: .
D: .
length: 14
J: TRBJ1-5
DNA: TGTGCCAGCACTCGGACAGATAGCAATCAGCCCCAGCATTTT
CDR3: CASTRTDSNQPQHF

V: TRBV25-1
size: few
D: .
length: 15
J: TRBJ1-5
DNA: TGTGCCAGCAGTGAAGGGACTTGGGGCAATCAGCCCCAGCATTTT
CDR3: CASSEGTWGNQPQHF

V: TRBV18
size: few
D: .
length: 12
J: TRBJ2-7
DNA: TGTGCCAGCTCAAAATTCTCCTACGAGCAGTACTTC
CDR3: CASSKFSYEQYF